A selection of T cell receptor beta chains follows, all from one sample in a study of post-analysis software for immune sequencing data. TCRdb reprocessed the PCR reads via MiXCR and lists one record per CDR3 protein. The sample contains a few hundred thousand distinct CDR3 sequences, roughly 34% of which appear only once. Sequenced material: blood. All receptors come from a girl under 18 with multiple sclerosis. Each CDR3 is given with its conserved first and last residue. Each record gives: V gene, D gene, clone size, J gene, CDR3 DNA, CDR3 protein. D genes are given only for firm matches. Size values are once, few and many counts, or a class for expanded clones, and some rows have none.

V gene: TRBV5-1
D gene: TRBD1
clone size: few
J gene: TRBJ1-5
CDR3 DNA: TGCGCCAGCAGCCCCGGGACAGGGGGCAATCAGCCCCAGCATTTT
CDR3 protein: CASSPGTGGNQPQHF

V gene: TRBV18
D gene: NA
clone size: NA
J gene: TRBJ2-1
CDR3 DNA: TGTGCCAGCTCACCACGGACAGCGGGGAGCTCCTACAATGAGCAGTTCTTC
CDR3 protein: CASSPRTAGSSYNEQFF

V gene: TRBV21-1
D gene: NA
clone size: NA
J gene: TRBJ2-7
CDR3 DNA: TGTGCCAGCATGCCGGGACACTCCTACGAGCAGTACTTC
CDR3 protein: CASMPGHSYEQYF

V gene: TRBV7-9
D gene: TRBD2
clone size: NA
J gene: TRBJ2-4
CDR3 DNA: TGTGCCAGCAGCTCCCAGCGGGGGGGCATGGGGAACATTCAGTACTTC
CDR3 protein: CASSSQRGGMGNIQYF

V gene: TRBV18
D gene: NA
clone size: NA
J gene: TRBJ2-7
CDR3 DNA: TGTGCCAGCTCACGAACAGGGACTGGGTACGAGCAGTACTTC
CDR3 protein: CASSRTGTGYEQYF

V gene: TRBV21-1
D gene: NA
clone size: NA
J gene: TRBJ1-5
CDR3 DNA: TGTGCCAGCAGCAATTCTAGTTTCATGGTCACACCCAATCAGCCCCAGCATTTT
CDR3 protein: CASSNSSFMVTPNQPQHF

V gene: TRBV7-9
D gene: NA
clone size: NA
J gene: TRBJ1-2
CDR3 DNA: TGTGCCAGCAGCTTAGCCTGGGATGTCTATGGCTACACCTTC
CDR3 protein: CASSLAWDVYGYTF

V gene: TRBV7-2
D gene: NA
clone size: few
J gene: TRBJ2-5
CDR3 DNA: TGTGCCAGCGCCATAACGGGCTTTCAAGAGACCCAGTACTTC
CDR3 protein: CASAITGFQETQYF

V gene: TRBV3-1
D gene: NA
clone size: NA
J gene: TRBJ2-4
CDR3 DNA: TGTGCCAGCAGCCCCGGGCCGGAGGGGCTACGGCAGTACTTC
CDR3 protein: CASSPGPEGLRQYF

V gene: TRBV24-1
D gene: NA
clone size: NA
J gene: TRBJ2-1
CDR3 DNA: TGTGCCACCAGTGATCCATCGAACTCCTACAATGAGCAGTTCTTC
CDR3 protein: CATSDPSNSYNEQFF

V gene: TRBV9
D gene: TRBD1
clone size: many
J gene: TRBJ1-1
CDR3 DNA: TGTGCCAGCAGCAATACAGGGGGCGAGAGGACTGAAGCTTTCTTT
CDR3 protein: CASSNTGGERTEAFF

V gene: TRBV5-5
D gene: NA
clone size: NA
J gene: TRBJ2-5
CDR3 DNA: TGTGCCAGCAGCTTGCCTAGCAGCGAGACCCAGTACTTC
CDR3 protein: CASSLPSSETQYF

V gene: TRBV5-5
D gene: NA
clone size: NA
J gene: TRBJ1-1
CDR3 DNA: TGTGCCAGCAGCTTGTATTGGCGCGCGGGAAACACTGAAGCTTTCTTT
CDR3 protein: CASSLYWRAGNTEAFF

V gene: TRBV7-3
D gene: TRBD2
clone size: few
J gene: TRBJ2-3
CDR3 DNA: TGTGCCAGCAGCTCCGTCACTAGCGGGAGAGACATATTAGGCACAGATACGCAGTATTTT
CDR3 protein: CASSSVTSGRDILGTDTQYF

V gene: TRBV28
D gene: NA
clone size: few
J gene: TRBJ2-3
CDR3 DNA: TGTGCCAGCAGTACCCTCGACAGGGGAGCGGGGGATAACACAGATACGCAGTATTTT
CDR3 protein: CASSTLDRGAGDNTDTQYF

V gene: TRBV15
D gene: NA
clone size: NA
J gene: TRBJ2-7
CDR3 DNA: TGTGCCACCAGCAGAGATGAGGGGTACGAGCAGTACTTC
CDR3 protein: CATSRDEGYEQYF

V gene: TRBV7-6
D gene: NA
clone size: few
J gene: TRBJ1-1
CDR3 DNA: TGTGCCAGCAGCAAGGAGGAGTTCGCGAACACTGAAGCTTTCTTT
CDR3 protein: CASSKEEFANTEAFF

V gene: TRBV12-3/TRBV12-4
D gene: TRBD2
clone size: few
J gene: TRBJ2-5
CDR3 DNA: TGTGCCAGCGCCATACTAGCGGGGAGCCAAGAGACCCAGTACTTC
CDR3 protein: CASAILAGSQETQYF

V gene: TRBV19
D gene: NA
clone size: NA
J gene: TRBJ2-1
CDR3 DNA: TGTGCCAGTAGCCACGGGGGAGGTAAGCAGTTCTTC
CDR3 protein: CASSHGGGKQFF

V gene: TRBV19
D gene: NA
clone size: NA
J gene: TRBJ2-7
CDR3 DNA: TGTGCCAGTAGCCCGGGACCAGGGACGACCTACGAGCAGTACTTC
CDR3 protein: CASSPGPGTTYEQYF

V gene: TRBV4-1
D gene: NA
clone size: NA
J gene: TRBJ2-1
CDR3 DNA: TGCGCCAGCAGCTACCGGGACTCCTACAATGAGCAGTTCTTC
CDR3 protein: CASSYRDSYNEQFF

V gene: TRBV19
D gene: NA
clone size: NA
J gene: TRBJ2-5
CDR3 DNA: TGTGCCAGTAGCTCGCGGGTGAAAGGATTGGAAGAGACCCAGTACTTC
CDR3 protein: CASSSRVKGLEETQYF

V gene: TRBV29-1
D gene: NA
clone size: few
J gene: TRBJ2-3
CDR3 DNA: TGCAGCGTTGAGTCGGAGAGCACAGATACGCAGTATTTT
CDR3 protein: CSVESESTDTQYF

V gene: TRBV15
D gene: NA
clone size: few
J gene: TRBJ2-1
CDR3 DNA: TGTGCCACCAGCAGGGGGGGGCGATCCTACAATGAGCAGTTCTTC
CDR3 protein: CATSRGGRSYNEQFF

V gene: TRBV6-5
D gene: TRBD1
clone size: once
J gene: TRBJ1-1
CDR3 DNA: TGTGCCAGCAGCTATGGTTATACTCCGGGACAGGAGATAATACTTGGAGCTTTCTTT
CDR3 protein: CASSYGYTPGQEIILGAFF

V gene: TRBV5-5
D gene: TRBD2
clone size: NA
J gene: TRBJ2-3
CDR3 DNA: TGTGCCAGCAGCTTCCGGACTAGCGAGAGCTCAGATACGCAGTATTTT
CDR3 protein: CASSFRTSESSDTQYF

V gene: TRBV29-1
D gene: NA
clone size: NA
J gene: TRBJ2-3
CDR3 DNA: TGCAGCGTCATGAAAGCCACAGATACGCAGTATTTT
CDR3 protein: CSVMKATDTQYF

V gene: TRBV7-2
D gene: TRBD2
clone size: NA
J gene: TRBJ2-4
CDR3 DNA: TGTGCCAGCAGCGAGATAGCGGGGCGGGACATTCAGTACTTC
CDR3 protein: CASSEIAGRDIQYF

V gene: TRBV12-3/TRBV12-4
D gene: NA
clone size: NA
J gene: TRBJ2-1
CDR3 DNA: TGTGCCAGCAGGGTGGGACTTCCCGGGGATGAGCAGTTCTTC
CDR3 protein: CASRVGLPGDEQFF

V gene: TRBV7-6
D gene: NA
clone size: few
J gene: TRBJ1-1
CDR3 DNA: TGTGCCAGCAGCCGGGAGGGTTCCCCAAACACTGAAGCTTTCTTT
CDR3 protein: CASSREGSPNTEAFF

V gene: TRBV7-8
D gene: TRBD1
clone size: few
J gene: TRBJ1-2
CDR3 DNA: TGTGCCAGCAGCTCACGGGACAGGGACTTATCACATACCGATAACTATGGCTACACCTTC
CDR3 protein: CASSSRDRDLSHTDNYGYTF

V gene: TRBV19
D gene: NA
clone size: NA
J gene: TRBJ1-1
CDR3 DNA: TGTGCCAGCCAAGGGACCCCGCGTGAAGCTTTCTTT
CDR3 protein: CASQGTPREAFF

V gene: TRBV5-1
D gene: NA
clone size: NA
J gene: TRBJ2-3
CDR3 DNA: TGCGCCAGCAGCACCCGACTCCTCGGGGATACGCAGTATTTT
CDR3 protein: CASSTRLLGDTQYF

V gene: TRBV6-5
D gene: TRBD1
clone size: NA
J gene: TRBJ1-1
CDR3 DNA: TGTGCCAGCAGTTACTGGACAGGCCAGAGCACTGAAGCTTTCTTT
CDR3 protein: CASSYWTGQSTEAFF

V gene: TRBV19
D gene: NA
clone size: NA
J gene: TRBJ2-1
CDR3 DNA: TGTGCCAGTAGTATCCAAGGGTTGGATGAGCAGTTCTTC
CDR3 protein: CASSIQGLDEQFF

V gene: TRBV4-2
D gene: NA
clone size: NA
J gene: TRBJ1-2
CDR3 DNA: TGTGCCAGCAGCCAAGCTCGGGGTGGGAGCTATGGCTACACCTTC
CDR3 protein: CASSQARGGSYGYTF

V gene: TRBV4-2
D gene: NA
clone size: few
J gene: TRBJ1-5
CDR3 DNA: TGTGCCAGCAGCCAAACCGAAACAGGGAGTCAGCCCCAGCATTTT
CDR3 protein: CASSQTETGSQPQHF

V gene: TRBV6-1
D gene: TRBD1
clone size: NA
J gene: TRBJ1-2
CDR3 DNA: TGTGCCAGCAGTGGCCCCCGACAGGGTGGGTTTAACTATGGCTACACCTTC
CDR3 protein: CASSGPRQGGFNYGYTF

V gene: TRBV20-1
D gene: TRBD2
clone size: few
J gene: TRBJ2-7
CDR3 DNA: TGCAGTGCTAGACCCACCCCGGGGGGTCCGAGGAAGCAGTACTTC
CDR3 protein: CSARPTPGGPRKQYF

V gene: TRBV5-4
D gene: NA
clone size: NA
J gene: TRBJ2-3
CDR3 DNA: TGTGCCAGCAGCTCCCAAGGCCTTACTAGCACAGATACGCAGTATTTT
CDR3 protein: CASSSQGLTSTDTQYF

V gene: TRBV5-6
D gene: NA
clone size: NA
J gene: TRBJ2-6
CDR3 DNA: TGTGCCAGCAGCTGGACGGATCACTCTGGGGCCAACGTCCTGACTTTC
CDR3 protein: CASSWTDHSGANVLTF

V gene: TRBV12-5
D gene: NA
clone size: NA
J gene: TRBJ1-1
CDR3 DNA: TGTGCTAGTGGGCCTCGAGATAACACTGAAGCTTTCTTT
CDR3 protein: CASGPRDNTEAFF

V gene: TRBV20-1
D gene: NA
clone size: NA
J gene: TRBJ2-7
CDR3 DNA: TGCAGTGCTAGTCGTGTAGGTGGGCTAGGTGACGAGCAGTACTTC
CDR3 protein: CSASRVGGLGDEQYF

V gene: TRBV5-1
D gene: TRBD1
clone size: few
J gene: TRBJ1-2
CDR3 DNA: TGCGCCAGCAGCTTCGAGGGGACAGGGGGCGGTGGCTACACCTTC
CDR3 protein: CASSFEGTGGGGYTF

V gene: TRBV7-9
D gene: NA
clone size: NA
J gene: TRBJ1-6
CDR3 DNA: TGTGCCAGCACCGGGCCCGCGGATTCACCCCTCCACTTT
CDR3 protein: CASTGPADSPLHF

V gene: TRBV20-1
D gene: TRBD1
clone size: few
J gene: TRBJ2-5
CDR3 DNA: TGCAGTGCTAGCGACTCCGGGACAGGGGGAGAGACCCAGTACTTC
CDR3 protein: CSASDSGTGGETQYF

V gene: TRBV6-5
D gene: TRBD2
clone size: few
J gene: TRBJ2-1
CDR3 DNA: TGTGCCAGCAGTTACTCGAATGCGGGGGGATACAATGAGCAGTTCTTC
CDR3 protein: CASSYSNAGGYNEQFF

V gene: TRBV7-3
D gene: NA
clone size: NA
J gene: TRBJ2-1
CDR3 DNA: TGTGCCAGCAGCTTCGGCAACCCGGACAATGAGCAGTTCTTC
CDR3 protein: CASSFGNPDNEQFF

V gene: TRBV7-2
D gene: NA
clone size: NA
J gene: TRBJ1-1
CDR3 DNA: TGTGCCAGCTTCGAAAGGGGGGCAACCACTGAAGCTTTCTTT
CDR3 protein: CASFERGATTEAFF

V gene: TRBV20-1
D gene: TRBD1
clone size: NA
J gene: TRBJ1-6
CDR3 DNA: TGCAGTGCTCTCGGGACAGGGGTATCCTATAATTCACCCCTCCACTTT
CDR3 protein: CSALGTGVSYNSPLHF

V gene: TRBV20-1
D gene: NA
clone size: few
J gene: TRBJ2-1
CDR3 DNA: TGCAGTGCTAGAGTGGGCAATGAGCAGTTCTTC
CDR3 protein: CSARVGNEQFF

V gene: TRBV24-1
D gene: NA
clone size: few
J gene: TRBJ1-2
CDR3 DNA: TGTGCCACCAGAGACAGGCAAAATGGCTACACCTTC
CDR3 protein: CATRDRQNGYTF

V gene: TRBV7-9
D gene: TRBD1
clone size: NA
J gene: TRBJ1-5
CDR3 DNA: TGTGCCAGCAGCTTAGGGACAGGGGGCGAGGGGCCCCAGCATTTT
CDR3 protein: CASSLGTGGEGPQHF

V gene: TRBV7-9
D gene: NA
clone size: NA
J gene: TRBJ2-5
CDR3 DNA: TGTGCCAGCAGCTCGACAGAGTACCAAGAGACCCAGTACTTC
CDR3 protein: CASSSTEYQETQYF